This T cell receptor beta chain was profiled in a study of cytotoxic CD8 clonotypes in ibrutinib-treated CLL. In the case of this clone: Its specificity is not known.

Overall study findings and caveats: Clonality grew at ibrutinib response; at progression, it decreased back toward baseline.

Libraries were prepared by immunoSEQ multiplex PCR; TCRdb keeps only in-frame clonotypes and omits some of them. The sample has approximately 74,000 clones; more than 75% are singletons. The sample was PBMCs, taken at disease progression, from a patient treated with ibrutinib. The receptor was derived from a human donor with chronic lymphocytic leukemia.

The CDR3 DNA reads as TGTGCCAGCACCGGAGGGTTTAATAGCAATCAGCCCCAGCATTTT. It codes for CASTGGFNSNQPQHF. The gene calls are TRBV2 and TRBJ1-5; D remains ambiguous. CDR1 SNHLY and CDR2 FYNNEI come from the germline V gene. Trimming took off 7 bases at V and 0 bases at J, with 13 bases between the two ends. The CDR3 has 15 amino acids. Supplemented by reference TRBV2 and TRBJ1-5, the full variable domain reads EPEVTQTPSHQVTQMGQEVILRCVPISNHLYFYWYRQILGQKVEFLVSFYNNEISEKSEIFDDQFSVERPDGSNFTLKIRSTKLEDSAMYFCASTGGFNSNQPQHFGDGTRLSIL.